This TCR beta chain was sequenced in a study of cytomegalovirus exposure and HLA in healthy donors. Background on the study: An analysis done earlier identified about 120 million unique TCR beta sequences from approximately 180 million T cells. Findings of the study overall: Most CMV-associated TCR beta chains appeared HLA-restricted in a later analysis.

The PCR employed 60 Vbeta primers together with 13 Jbeta primers. In the authors' methods: Later work found 65 million to 90 million unique TCR beta chains, with around 10 million shared. Sequenced by immunoSEQ multiplex PCR; TCRdb stores in-frame clones only, minus some. That table gives V, J and clone size, and the DNA gave D and trimming. The sample consists of more than 95,000 clones, approximately 9.4% of them appearing once. On this clone: The antigen remains unidentified.

The germline gives CDR1 GTSNPN, CDR2 SVGIG (reference sequence). This CDR3 has 13 residues. V gave up 0 bases and J gave up 5 bases, with 10 bases separating them. The sample consisted of PBMCs. The chain is built from TRBV30 and TRBJ1-1; possibly TRBD1 for D (6 bases). The TCR sequence derives from a young man in good health and CMV-seronegative. The CDR3 region is CAWSVMGATEAFF. The CDR3 nucleotides are TGTGCCTGGAGTGTAATGGGGGCGACTGAAGCTTTCTTT.